This is a list of T cell receptor beta chains from one sample in a study of OX40 agonist ivuxolimab in advanced cancers. Generated by immunoSEQ multiplex PCR, the TCRdb table keeps only in-frame clones and is missing some. The top ten clones hold 2.6% of a sample with some 50,000 clones, more than 65% of them seen once. This specimen consisted of CD4+ or CD8+ T cells sorted from blood, obtained in a trial of the OX40 agonist ivuxolimab. Receptors were obtained from an adult with an advanced solid tumor such as melanoma, head and neck, liver or kidney cancer. The CDR3 runs from the conserved cysteine through the conserved F or W. Fields, in order: J gene, CDR3 length, V gene, CDR3 protein.

TRBJ2-7 13 TRBV7-3 CASIGTGPYEQYF
TRBJ2-1 17 TRBV7-8 CASSPRLAGALGNEQFF
TRBJ1-2 17 TRBV29-1 CSVDQFAVLTPNYGYTF
TRBJ2-7 12 TRBV29-1 CSVGTGGYEQYF
TRBJ1-2 17 TRBV19 CASSIALDGFRDYGYTF
TRBJ1-1 15 TRBV5-1 CASSSTITGGTEAFF
TRBJ1-2 15 TRBV6-5 CASSYSPGQGAGYTF
TRBJ1-5 15 TRBV6-1 CAVCPGAGSNQPQHF
TRBJ1-6 14 TRBV13 CASSQGREYSPLHF
TRBJ1-2 15 TRBV6-1 CASSWTGDTPYGYTF
TRBJ2-3 17 TRBV7-2 CASSSLVTSGGADTQYF
TRBJ1-1 14 TRBV9 CASSVGRMNTEAFF
TRBJ1-1 15 TRBV19 CASSIRGQGSAEAFF
- 13 TRBV10-2 CASRGQGTYEQYF
TRBJ1-1 13 TRBV5-1 CASSLEQRTEAFF
TRBJ2-3 13 TRBV18 CASSPPSVDTQYF
TRBJ1-1 14 TRBV9 CASSVGPGGGEAFF
TRBJ2-1 12 TRBV7-2 CASSPPSNEQFF
TRBJ2-1 13 TRBV12-5 CASGGTSGRAEFF
TRBJ1-2 14 TRBV19 CASSRSGQGDSYTF
TRBJ1-1 14 TRBV19 CASSIRGPNTEAFF
TRBJ2-2 15 TRBV5-4 CASSAGPRGTGELFF
TRBJ1-5 14 TRBV4-2 CASSQANRVQPQHF
TRBJ2-4 15 TRBV5-4 CASSFKGGAKNIQYF
TRBJ2-1 15 TRBV4-1 CASSQNLDSYNEQFF
TRBJ2-6 16 TRBV19 CASTQRTDSGANVLTF
TRBJ2-5 13 TRBV2 CARGSASQETQYF
TRBJ2-7 14 TRBV19 CASSSLGTPYEQYF
TRBJ1-1 17 TRBV7-9 CASSLAGTGYMNTEAFF
TRBJ1-2 9 TRBV20-1 CKSADGYTF
TRBJ1-1 12 TRBV6-1 CASSEVLRTAFF
TRBJ1-5 14 TRBV6-6 CASSYRLPPQPQHF
TRBJ1-3 16 TRBV19 CASSSGGSSSGNTIYF